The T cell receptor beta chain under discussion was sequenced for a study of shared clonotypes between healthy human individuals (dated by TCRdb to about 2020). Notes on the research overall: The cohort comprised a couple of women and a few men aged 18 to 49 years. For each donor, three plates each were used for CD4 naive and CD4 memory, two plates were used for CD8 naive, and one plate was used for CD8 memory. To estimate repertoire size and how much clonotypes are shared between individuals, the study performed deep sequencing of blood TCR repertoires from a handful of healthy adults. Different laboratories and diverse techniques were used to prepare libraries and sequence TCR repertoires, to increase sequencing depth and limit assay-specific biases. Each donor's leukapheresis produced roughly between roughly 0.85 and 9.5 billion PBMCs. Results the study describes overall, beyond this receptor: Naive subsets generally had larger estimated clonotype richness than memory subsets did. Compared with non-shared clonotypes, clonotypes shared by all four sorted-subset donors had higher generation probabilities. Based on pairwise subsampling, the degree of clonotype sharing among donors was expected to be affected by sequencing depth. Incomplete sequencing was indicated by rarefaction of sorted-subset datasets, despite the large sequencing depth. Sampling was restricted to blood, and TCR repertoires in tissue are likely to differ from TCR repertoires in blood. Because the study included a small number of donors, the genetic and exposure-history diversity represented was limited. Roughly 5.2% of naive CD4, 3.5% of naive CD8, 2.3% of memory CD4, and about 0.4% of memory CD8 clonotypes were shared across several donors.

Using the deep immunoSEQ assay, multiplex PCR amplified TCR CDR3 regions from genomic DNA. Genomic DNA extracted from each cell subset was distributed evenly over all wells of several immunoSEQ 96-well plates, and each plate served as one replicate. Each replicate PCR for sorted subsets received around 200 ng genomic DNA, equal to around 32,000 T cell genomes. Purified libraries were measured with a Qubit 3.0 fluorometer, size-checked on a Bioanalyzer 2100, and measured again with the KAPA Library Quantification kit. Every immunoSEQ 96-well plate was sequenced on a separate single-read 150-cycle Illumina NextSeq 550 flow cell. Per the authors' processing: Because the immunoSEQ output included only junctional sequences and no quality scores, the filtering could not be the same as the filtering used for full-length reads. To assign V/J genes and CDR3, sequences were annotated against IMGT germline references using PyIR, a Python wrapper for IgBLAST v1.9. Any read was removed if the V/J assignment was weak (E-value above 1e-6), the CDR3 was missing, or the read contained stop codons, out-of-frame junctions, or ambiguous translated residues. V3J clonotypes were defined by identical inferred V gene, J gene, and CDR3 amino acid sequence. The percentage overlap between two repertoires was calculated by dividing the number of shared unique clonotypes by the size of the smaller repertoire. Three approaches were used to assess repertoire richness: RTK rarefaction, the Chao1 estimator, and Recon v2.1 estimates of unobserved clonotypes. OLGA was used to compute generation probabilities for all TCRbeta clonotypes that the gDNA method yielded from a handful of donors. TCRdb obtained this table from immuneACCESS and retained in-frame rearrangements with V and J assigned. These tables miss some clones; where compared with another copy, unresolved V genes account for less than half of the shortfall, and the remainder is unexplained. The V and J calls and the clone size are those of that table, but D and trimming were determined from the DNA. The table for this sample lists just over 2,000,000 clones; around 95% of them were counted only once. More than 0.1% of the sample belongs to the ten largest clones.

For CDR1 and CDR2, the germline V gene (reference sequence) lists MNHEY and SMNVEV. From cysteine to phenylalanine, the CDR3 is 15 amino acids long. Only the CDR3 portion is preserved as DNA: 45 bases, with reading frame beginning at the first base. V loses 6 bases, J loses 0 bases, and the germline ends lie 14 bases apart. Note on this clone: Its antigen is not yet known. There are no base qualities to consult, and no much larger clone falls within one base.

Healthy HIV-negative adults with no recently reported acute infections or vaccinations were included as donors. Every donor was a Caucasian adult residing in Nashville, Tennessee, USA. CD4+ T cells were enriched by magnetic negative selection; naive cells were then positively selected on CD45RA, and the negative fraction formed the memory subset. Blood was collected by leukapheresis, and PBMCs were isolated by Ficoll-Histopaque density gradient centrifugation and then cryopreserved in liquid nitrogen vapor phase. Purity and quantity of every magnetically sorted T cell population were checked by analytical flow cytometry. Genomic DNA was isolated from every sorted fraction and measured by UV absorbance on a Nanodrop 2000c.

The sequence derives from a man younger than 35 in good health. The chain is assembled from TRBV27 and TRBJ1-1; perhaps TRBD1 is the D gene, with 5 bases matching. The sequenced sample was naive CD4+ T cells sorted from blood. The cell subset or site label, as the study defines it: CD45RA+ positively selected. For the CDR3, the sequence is CASSLRRGLNTEAFF. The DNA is TGTGCCAGCAGCCTCCGAAGGGGTTTGAACACTGAAGCTTTCTTT.